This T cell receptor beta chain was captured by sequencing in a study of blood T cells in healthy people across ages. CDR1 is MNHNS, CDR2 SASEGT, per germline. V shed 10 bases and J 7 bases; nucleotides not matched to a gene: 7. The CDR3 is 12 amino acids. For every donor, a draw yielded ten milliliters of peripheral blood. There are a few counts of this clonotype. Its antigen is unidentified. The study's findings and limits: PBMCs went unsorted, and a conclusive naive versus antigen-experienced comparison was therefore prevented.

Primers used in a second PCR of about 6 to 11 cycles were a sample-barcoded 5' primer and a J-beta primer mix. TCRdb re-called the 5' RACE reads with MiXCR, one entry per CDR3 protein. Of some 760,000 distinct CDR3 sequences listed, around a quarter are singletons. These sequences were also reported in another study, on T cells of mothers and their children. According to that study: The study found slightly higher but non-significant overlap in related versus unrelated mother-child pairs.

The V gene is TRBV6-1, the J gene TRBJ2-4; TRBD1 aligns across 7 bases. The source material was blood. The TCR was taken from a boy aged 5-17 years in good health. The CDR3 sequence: CATERQGNIQYF. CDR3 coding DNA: TGTGCCACCGAAAGACAGGGCAACATTCAGTACTTC.